This T cell receptor (beta chain) was observed in a study of blood T cell repertoires in COVID-19. About the research overall: Spain, Italy and the United States supplied samples that represented acute and convalescent COVID-19. From T cells, B-cell-depleted T cells, or PBMCs came the material, which was cDNA or gDNA.

Original methodology: Estimation of nucleated cell counts was performed using reference gene primer amplification. Clones were sequenced by immunoSEQ multiplex PCR, and TCRdb holds only the in-frame ones, with some missing. The V and J calls and clone size were taken over from that table, and D and trimming were inferred from the DNA. The sample includes some 70,000 clones, roughly nine tenths of them seen just once. Looked up from germline, CDR1 is MNHEY and CDR2 is SVGEGT. The CDR3 is made up of 15 amino acids. Trimming left V 2 bases short and J 0 bases short, with 7 bases between. The V gene is TRBV6-2 or TRBV6-3, the J gene TRBJ1-4; unclear D gene. Material for sequencing was peripheral blood. The sequence derives from a man aged 45 to 65 with acute or convalescent COVID-19. The DNA of the CDR3 is TGTGCCAGCAGTTACGACGGGGCAACTAATGAAAAACTGTTTTTT. Its protein is CASSYDGATNEKLFF.